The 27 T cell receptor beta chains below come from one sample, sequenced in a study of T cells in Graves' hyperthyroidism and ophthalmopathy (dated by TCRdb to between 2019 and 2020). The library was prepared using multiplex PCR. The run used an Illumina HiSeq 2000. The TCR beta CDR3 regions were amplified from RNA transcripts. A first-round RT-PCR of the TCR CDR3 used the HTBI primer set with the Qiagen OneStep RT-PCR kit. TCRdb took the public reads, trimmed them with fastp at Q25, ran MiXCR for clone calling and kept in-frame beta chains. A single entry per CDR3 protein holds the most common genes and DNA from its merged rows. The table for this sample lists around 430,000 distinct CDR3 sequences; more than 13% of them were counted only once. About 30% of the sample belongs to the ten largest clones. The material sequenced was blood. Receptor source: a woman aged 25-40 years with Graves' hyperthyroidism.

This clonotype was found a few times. This CDR3 is CASSSGASGPLHEQYF. CDR3 in DNA: TGCGCCAGCAGCTCCGGGGCTAGCGGACCCTTACACGAGCAGTACTTC. V gene TRBV5-1 combines with J gene TRBJ2-7; 7 nucleotides agree with TRBD2. The germline gives CDR1 SGHRS, CDR2 YFSETQ. Trimming removed 3 bases from V and 5 bases from J; junction bases left unmatched: 14. The CDR3 totals 16 residues.

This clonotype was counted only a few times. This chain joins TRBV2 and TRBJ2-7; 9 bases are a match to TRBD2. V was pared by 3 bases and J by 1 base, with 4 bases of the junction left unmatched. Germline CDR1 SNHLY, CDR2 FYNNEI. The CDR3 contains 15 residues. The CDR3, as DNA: TGTGCCAGCAGTGACAAGCGGGAGGCTTCCTACGAGCAGTACTTC. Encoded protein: CASSDKREASYEQYF.

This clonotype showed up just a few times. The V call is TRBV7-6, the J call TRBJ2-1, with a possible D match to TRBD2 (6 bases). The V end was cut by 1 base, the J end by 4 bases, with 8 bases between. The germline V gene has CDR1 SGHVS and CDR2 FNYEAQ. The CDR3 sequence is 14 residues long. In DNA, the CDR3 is TGTGCCAGCAGCTTAGACGGGGGTTACAATGAGCAGTTCTTC. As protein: CASSLDGGYNEQFF.

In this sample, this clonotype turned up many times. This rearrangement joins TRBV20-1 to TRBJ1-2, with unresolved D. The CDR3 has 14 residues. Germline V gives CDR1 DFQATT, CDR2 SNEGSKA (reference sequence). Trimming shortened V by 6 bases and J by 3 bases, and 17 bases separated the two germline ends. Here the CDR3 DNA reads TGCAGTGCCCCCAAGTTCGGAGGAGACTATGGCTACACCTTC. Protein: CSAPKFGGDYGYTF.

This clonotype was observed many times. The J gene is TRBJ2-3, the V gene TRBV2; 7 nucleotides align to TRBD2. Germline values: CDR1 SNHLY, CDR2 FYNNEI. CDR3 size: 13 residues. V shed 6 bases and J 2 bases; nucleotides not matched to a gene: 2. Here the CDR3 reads CASRGDYTDTQYF. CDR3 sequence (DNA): TGTGCCAGCAGGGGGGACTACACAGATACGCAGTATTTT. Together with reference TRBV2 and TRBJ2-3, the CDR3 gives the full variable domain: EPEVTQTPSHQVTQMGQEVILRCVPISNHLYFYWYRQILGQKVEFLVSFYNNEISEKSEIFDDQFSVERPDGSNFTLKIRSTKLEDSAMYFCASRGDYTDTQYFGPGTRLTVL.

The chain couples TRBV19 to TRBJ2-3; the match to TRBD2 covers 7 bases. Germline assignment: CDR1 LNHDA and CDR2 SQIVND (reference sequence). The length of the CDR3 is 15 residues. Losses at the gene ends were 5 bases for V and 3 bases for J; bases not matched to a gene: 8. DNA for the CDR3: TGTGCCAGTAGTCCGCCGGGGAGGGGTACAGATACGCAGTATTTT. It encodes CASSPPGRGTDTQYF.

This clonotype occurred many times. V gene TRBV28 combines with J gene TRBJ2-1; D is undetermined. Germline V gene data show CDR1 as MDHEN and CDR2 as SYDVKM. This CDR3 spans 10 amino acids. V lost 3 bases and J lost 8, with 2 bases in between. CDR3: CASSFHEQFF. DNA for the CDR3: TGTGCCAGCAGTTTCCATGAGCAGTTCTTC.

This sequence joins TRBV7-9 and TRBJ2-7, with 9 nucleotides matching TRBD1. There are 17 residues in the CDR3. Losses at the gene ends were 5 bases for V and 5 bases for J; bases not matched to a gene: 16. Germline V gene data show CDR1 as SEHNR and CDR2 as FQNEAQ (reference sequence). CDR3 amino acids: CASSPSRADRGFHEQYF. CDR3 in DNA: TGTGCCAGCAGCCCGTCGAGAGCGGACAGGGGTTTCCACGAGCAGTACTTC.

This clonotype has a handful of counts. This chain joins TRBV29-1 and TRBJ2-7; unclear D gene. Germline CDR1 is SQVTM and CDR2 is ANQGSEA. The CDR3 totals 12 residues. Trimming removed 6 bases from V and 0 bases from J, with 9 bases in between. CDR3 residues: CSVRVSSYEQYF. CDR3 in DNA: TGCAGCGTGCGAGTTAGCTCCTACGAGCAGTACTTC.

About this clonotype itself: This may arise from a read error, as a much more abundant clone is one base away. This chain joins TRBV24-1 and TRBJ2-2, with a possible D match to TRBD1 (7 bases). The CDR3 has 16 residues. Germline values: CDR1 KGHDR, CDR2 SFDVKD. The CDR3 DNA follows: TGTGCCACCAGTGATCGTAGCAGGGGGGTTGGCGGGGAGCTGCTTTTT. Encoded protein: CATSDRSRGVGGELLF.

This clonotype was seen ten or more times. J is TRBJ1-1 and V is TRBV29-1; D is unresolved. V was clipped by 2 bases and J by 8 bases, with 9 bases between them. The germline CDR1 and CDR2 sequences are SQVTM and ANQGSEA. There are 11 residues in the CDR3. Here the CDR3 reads CSVESMIEAFF. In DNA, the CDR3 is TGCAGCGTTGAATCGATGATCGAAGCTTTCTTT.

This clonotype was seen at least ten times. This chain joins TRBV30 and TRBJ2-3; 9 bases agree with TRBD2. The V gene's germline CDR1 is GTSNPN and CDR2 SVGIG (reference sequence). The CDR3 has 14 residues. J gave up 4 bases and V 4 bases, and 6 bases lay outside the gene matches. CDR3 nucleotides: TGTGCCTGGACAGGTAGCGGGAGACCAGATACGCAGTATTTT. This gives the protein CAWTGSGRPDTQYF.

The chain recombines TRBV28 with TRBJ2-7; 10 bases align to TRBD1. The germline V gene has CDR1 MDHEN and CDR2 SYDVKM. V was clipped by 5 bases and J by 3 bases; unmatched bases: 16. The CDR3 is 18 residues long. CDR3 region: CASSPGAGQGISGYEQYF. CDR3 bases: TGTGCCAGCAGTCCCGGGGCGGGACAGGGGATTTCAGGCTACGAGCAGTACTTC. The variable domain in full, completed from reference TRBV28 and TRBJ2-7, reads DVKVTQSSRYLVKRTGEKVFLECVQDMDHENMFWYRQDPGLGLRLIYFSYDVKMKEKGDIPEGYSVSREKKERFSLILESASTNQTSMYLCASSPGAGQGISGYEQYFGPGTRLTVT.

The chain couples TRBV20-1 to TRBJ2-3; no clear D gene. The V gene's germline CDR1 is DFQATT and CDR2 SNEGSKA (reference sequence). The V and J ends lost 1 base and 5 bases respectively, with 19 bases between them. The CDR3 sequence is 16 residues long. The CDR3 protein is CSARGFYGLHRDTQYF. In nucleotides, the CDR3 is TGCAGTGCTAGAGGTTTTTATGGATTGCACAGAGATACGCAGTATTTT.

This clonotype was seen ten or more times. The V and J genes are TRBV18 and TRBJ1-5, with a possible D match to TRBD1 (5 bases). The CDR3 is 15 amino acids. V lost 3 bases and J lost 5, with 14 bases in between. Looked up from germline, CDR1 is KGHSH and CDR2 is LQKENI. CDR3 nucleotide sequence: TGTGCCAGCTCACCTCAAGGGGATGGATATCAGCCCCAGCATTTT. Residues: CASSPQGDGYQPQHF.

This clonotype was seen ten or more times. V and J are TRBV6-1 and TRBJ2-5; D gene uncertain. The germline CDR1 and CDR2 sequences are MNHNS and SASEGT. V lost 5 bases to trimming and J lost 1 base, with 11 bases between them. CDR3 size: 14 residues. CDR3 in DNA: TGTGCCAGCAGTACCTACAGCTTCCAAGAGACCCAGTACTTC. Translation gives CASSTYSFQETQYF.

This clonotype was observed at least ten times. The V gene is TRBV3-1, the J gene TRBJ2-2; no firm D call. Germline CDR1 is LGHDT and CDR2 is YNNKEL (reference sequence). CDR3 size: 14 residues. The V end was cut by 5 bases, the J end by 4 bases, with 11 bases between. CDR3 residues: CASSVEFGTGELFF. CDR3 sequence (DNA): TGTGCCAGCAGCGTAGAGTTCGGCACCGGGGAGCTGTTTTTT.

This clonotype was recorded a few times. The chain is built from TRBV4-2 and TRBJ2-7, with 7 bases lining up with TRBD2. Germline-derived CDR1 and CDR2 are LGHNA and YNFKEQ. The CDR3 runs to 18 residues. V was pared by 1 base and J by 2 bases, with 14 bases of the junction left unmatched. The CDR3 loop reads CASSQGGLAGVPPYEQYF. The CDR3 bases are TGTGCCAGCAGCCAAGGAGGGTTGGCGGGAGTCCCGCCCTACGAGCAGTACTTC.

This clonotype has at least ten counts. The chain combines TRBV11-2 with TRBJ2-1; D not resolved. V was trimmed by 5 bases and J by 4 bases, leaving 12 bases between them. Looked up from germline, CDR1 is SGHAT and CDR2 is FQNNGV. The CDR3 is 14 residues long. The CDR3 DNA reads TGTGCCAGCAGCGTCCCCCTGGGGTACAATGAGCAGTTCTTC. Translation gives CASSVPLGYNEQFF.

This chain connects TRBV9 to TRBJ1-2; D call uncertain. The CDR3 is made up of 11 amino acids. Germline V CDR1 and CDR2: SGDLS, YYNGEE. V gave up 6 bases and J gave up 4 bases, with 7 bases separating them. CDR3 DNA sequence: TGTGCCAGCACCTCAGCCTATGGCTACACCTTC. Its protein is CASTSAYGYTF.

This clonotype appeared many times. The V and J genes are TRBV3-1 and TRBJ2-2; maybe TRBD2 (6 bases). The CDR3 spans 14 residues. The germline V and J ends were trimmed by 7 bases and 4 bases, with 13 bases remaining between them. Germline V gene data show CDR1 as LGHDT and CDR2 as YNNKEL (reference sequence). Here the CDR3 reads CASKTRPGTGELFF. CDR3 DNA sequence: TGTGCCAGCAAGACTAGACCGGGCACCGGGGAGCTGTTTTTT.

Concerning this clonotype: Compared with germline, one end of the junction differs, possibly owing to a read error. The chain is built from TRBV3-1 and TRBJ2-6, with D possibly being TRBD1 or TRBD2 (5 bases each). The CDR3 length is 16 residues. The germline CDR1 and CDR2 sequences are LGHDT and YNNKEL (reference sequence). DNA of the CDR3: TGTGTCAGCAGCCAAGGACCGGGGCCTGGGGCCAACGTCCTGACTTTC. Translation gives CVSSQGPGPGANVLTF.

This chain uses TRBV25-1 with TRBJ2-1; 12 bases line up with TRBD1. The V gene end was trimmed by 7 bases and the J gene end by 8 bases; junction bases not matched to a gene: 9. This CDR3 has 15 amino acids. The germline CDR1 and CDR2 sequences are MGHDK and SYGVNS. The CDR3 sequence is CASTLTGTGGDEQFF. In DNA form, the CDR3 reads TGTGCCAGCACCCTCACCGGGACAGGGGGCGATGAGCAGTTCTTC.

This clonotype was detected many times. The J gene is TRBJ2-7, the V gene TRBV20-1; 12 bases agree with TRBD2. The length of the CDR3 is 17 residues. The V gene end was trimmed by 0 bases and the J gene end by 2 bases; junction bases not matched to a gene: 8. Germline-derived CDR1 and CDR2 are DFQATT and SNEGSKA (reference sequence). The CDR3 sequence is CSAREPSGRVVAYEQYF. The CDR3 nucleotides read TGCAGTGCTAGAGAGCCTAGCGGGAGGGTCGTAGCCTACGAGCAGTACTTC.

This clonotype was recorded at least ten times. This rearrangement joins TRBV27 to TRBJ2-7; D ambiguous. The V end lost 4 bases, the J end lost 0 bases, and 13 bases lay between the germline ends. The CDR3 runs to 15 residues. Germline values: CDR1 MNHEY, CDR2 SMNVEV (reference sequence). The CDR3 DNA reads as TGTGCCAGCAGTTCCCAAAGCCACTACTCCTACGAGCAGTACTTC. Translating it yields CASSSQSHYSYEQYF.

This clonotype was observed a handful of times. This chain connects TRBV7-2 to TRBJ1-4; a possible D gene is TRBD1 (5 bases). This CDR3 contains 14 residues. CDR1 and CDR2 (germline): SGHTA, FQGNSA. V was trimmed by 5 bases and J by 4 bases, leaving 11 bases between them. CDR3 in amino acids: CASSPGRFNEKLFF. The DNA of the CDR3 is TGTGCCAGCAGCCCGGGACGGTTTAATGAAAAACTGTTTTTT.

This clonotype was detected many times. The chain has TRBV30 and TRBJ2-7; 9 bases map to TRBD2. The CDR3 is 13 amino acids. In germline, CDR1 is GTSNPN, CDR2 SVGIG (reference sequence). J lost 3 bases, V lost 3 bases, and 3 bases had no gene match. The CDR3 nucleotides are TGTGCCTGGAGACTAGCGGGTCGCTACGAGCAGTACTTC. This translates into CAWRLAGRYEQYF.